The text below deals with one T cell receptor (beta chain). The sample originates from a study of shared clonotypes between healthy human individuals. Per germline, CDR1 SQVTM and CDR2 ANQGSEA. The junction had 6 bases not matched to a gene; V was cut back by 7 bases and J by 4 bases. The CDR3 sequence is 13 residues long. Within Nashville, Tennessee resided all donors, each a Caucasian adult. Here immunoSEQ multiplex PCR was the method, and the copy in TCRdb shows in-frame clones only, minus some. Of 1 million to 1.2 million clones in the sample, 60% to 80% were seen once. The receptor's source is a man in his late teens or twenties in good health. Some clones in this sample may be carry-over from other donors' samples. The sample comprised memory CD4+ T cells from PBMCs. The subset is: CD45RA-negative fraction. The chain combines TRBV29-1 with TRBJ1-4; 7 bases agree with TRBD1. DNA for the CDR3: TGCAGCGGAGGACAGGCCGTTAATGAAAAACTGTTTTTT. Translation gives CSGGQAVNEKLFF.